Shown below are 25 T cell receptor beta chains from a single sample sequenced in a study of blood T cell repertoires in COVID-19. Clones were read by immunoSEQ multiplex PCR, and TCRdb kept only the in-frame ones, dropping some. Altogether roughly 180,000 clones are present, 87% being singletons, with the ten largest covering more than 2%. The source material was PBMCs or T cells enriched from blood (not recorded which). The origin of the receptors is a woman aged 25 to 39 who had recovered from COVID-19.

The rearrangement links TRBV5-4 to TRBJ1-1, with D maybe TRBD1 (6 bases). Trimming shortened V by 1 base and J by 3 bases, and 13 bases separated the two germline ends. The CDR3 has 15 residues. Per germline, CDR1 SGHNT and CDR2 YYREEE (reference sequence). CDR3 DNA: TGTGCCAGCAGCTTGATGGGGAGACAGGACACTGAAGCTTTCTTT. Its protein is CASSLMGRQDTEAFF.

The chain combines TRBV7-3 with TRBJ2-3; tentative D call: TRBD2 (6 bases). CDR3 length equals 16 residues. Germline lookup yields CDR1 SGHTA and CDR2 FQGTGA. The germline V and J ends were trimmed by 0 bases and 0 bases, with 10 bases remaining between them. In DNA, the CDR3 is TGTGCCAGCAGCTTAACGGGGGGACCTAGCACAGATACGCAGTATTTT. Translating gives CASSLTGGPSTDTQYF.

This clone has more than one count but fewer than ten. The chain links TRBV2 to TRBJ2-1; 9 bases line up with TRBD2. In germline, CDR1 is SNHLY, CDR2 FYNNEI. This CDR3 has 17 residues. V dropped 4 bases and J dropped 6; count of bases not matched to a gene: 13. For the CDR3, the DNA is TGTGCCAGCAGTGCGACTAGCGGTCTCCTGTCGGGCAATGAGCAGTTCTTC. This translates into CASSATSGLLSGNEQFF.

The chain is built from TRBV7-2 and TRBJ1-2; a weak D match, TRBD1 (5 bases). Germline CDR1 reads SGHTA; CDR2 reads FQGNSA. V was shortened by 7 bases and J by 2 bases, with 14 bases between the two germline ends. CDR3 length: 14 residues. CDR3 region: CASNLGGRNYGYTF. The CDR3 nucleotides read TGTGCCAGCAACCTGGGGGGAAGGAACTATGGCTACACCTTC.

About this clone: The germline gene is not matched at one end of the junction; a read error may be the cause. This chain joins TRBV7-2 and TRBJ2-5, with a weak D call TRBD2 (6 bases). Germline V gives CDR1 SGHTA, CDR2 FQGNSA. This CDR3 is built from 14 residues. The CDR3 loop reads CASSLARTQETQYF. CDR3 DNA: TGTGCCAGCAGCCTAGCGAGAACCCAAGAGACCCAGTACTTC.

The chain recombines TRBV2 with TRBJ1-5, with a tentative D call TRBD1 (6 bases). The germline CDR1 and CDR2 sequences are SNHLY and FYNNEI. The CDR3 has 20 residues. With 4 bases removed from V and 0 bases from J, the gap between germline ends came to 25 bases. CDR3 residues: CASSVPHNDKTGYSNQPQHF. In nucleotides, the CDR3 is TGTGCCAGCAGTGTGCCCCACAATGATAAGACAGGATATAGCAATCAGCCCCAGCATTTT.

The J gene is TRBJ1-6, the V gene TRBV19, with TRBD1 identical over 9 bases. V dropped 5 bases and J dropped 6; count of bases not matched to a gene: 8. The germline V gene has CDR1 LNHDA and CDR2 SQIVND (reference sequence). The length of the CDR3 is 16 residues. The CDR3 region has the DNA TGTGCCAGTAGTGTTAACCCGGGACAGGGTAATTCACCCCTCCACTTT. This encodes CASSVNPGQGNSPLHF.

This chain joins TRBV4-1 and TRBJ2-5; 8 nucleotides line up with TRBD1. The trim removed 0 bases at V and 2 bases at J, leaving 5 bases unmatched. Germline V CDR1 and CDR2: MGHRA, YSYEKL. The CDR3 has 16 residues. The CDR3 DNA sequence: TGCGCCAGCAGCCAAGATCGGACAGGGTATCAAGAGACCCAGTACTTC. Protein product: CASSQDRTGYQETQYF.

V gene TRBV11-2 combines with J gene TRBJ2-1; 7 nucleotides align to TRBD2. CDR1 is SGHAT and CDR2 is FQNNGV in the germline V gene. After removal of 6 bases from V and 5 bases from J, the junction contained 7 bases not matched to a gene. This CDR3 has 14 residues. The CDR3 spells CASRSRDYNNEQFF. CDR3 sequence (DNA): TGTGCCAGCAGGTCCCGGGACTACAACAATGAGCAGTTCTTC. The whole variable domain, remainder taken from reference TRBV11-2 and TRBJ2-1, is EAGVAQSPRYKIIEKRQSVAFWCNPISGHATLYWYQQILGQGPKLLIQFQNNGVVDDSQLPKDRFSAERLKGVDSTLKIQPAKLEDSAVYLCASRSRDYNNEQFFGPGTRLTVL.

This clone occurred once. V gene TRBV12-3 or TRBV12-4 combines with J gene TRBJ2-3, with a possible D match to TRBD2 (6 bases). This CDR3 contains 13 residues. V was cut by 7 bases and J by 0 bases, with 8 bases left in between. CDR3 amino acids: CASNRGSTDTQYF. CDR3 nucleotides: TGTGCCAGCAACCGGGGGAGCACAGATACGCAGTATTTT.

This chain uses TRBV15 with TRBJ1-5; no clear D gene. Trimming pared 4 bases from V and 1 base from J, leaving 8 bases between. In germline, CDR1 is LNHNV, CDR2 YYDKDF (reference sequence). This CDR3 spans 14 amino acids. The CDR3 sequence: CATSTQVSNQPQHF. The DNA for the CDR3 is TGTGCCACCAGCACGCAGGTGAGCAATCAGCCCCAGCATTTT.

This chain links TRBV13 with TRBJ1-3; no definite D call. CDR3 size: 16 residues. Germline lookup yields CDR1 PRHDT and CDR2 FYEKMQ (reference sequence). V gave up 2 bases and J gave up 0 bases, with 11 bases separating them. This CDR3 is CASSLSGGSSGNTIYF. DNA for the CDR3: TGTGCCAGCAGCTTATCCGGCGGCTCCTCTGGAAACACCATATATTTT.

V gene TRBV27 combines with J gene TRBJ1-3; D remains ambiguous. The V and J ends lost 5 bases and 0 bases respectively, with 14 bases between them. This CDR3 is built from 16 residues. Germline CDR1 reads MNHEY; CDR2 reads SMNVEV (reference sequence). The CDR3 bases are TGTGCCAGCAGTCCCACCTTGAGGGTCTCTGGAAACACCATATATTTT. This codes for CASSPTLRVSGNTIYF.

CDR3 coding DNA: TGTGCCAGCAGCTTACAACCGGGACACCTCTCCTACGAGCAGTACTTC. Residues: CASSLQPGHLSYEQYF. The chain combines TRBV7-2 with TRBJ2-7; D is possibly TRBD1 (6 bases). CDR3 length: 16 residues. The V gene lost 2 bases and the J gene lost 0 bases, with 14 bases spanning the gap. In germline, CDR1 is SGHTA, CDR2 FQGNSA.

In nucleotides, the CDR3 is TGTGCCAGCAGCTCCAGGGGGATGCCACGGGAGAGCACAGATACGCAGTATTTT. Protein product: CASSSRGMPRESTDTQYF. This chain uses TRBV7-2 with TRBJ2-3; TRBD1 might be the D (7 bases). This CDR3 has 18 residues. Trimming took off 4 bases at V and 0 bases at J, with 20 bases between the two ends. Germline V gene lookup returns CDR1 SGHTA and CDR2 FQGNSA.

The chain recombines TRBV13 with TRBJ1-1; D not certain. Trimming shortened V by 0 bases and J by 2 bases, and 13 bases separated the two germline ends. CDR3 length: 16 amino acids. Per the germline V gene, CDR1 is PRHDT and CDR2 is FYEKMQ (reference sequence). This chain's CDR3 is CASSLGGNLGNTEAFF. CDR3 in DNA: TGTGCCAGCAGCTTAGGGGGTAACCTAGGAAACACTGAAGCTTTCTTT.

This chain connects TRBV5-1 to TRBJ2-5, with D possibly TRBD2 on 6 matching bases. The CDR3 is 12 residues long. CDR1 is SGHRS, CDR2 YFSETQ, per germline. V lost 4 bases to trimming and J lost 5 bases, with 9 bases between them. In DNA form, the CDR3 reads TGCGCCAGCAGCCGGGGGTCGGAGACCCAGTACTTC. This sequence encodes CASSRGSETQYF.

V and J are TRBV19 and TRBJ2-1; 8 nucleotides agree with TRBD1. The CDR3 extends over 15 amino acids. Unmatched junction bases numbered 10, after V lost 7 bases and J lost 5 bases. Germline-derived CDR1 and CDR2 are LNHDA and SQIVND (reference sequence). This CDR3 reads CASTPRGQANNEQFF. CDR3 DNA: TGTGCCAGTACCCCGAGGGGACAGGCGAACAATGAGCAGTTCTTC.

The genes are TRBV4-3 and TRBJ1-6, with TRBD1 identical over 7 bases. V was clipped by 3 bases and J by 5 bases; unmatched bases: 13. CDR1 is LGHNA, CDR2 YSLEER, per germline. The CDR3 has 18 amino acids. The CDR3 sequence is CASSQGVPGTGDNSPLHF. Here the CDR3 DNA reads TGCGCCAGCAGCCAGGGGGTTCCGGGCACAGGGGATAATTCACCCCTCCACTTT.

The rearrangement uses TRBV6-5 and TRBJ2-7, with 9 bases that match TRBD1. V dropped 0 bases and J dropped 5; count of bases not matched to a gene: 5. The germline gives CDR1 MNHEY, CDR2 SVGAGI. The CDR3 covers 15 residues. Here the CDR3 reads CASSYSWGQGDEQYF. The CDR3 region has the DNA TGTGCCAGCAGTTACTCCTGGGGACAGGGAGACGAGCAGTACTTC.

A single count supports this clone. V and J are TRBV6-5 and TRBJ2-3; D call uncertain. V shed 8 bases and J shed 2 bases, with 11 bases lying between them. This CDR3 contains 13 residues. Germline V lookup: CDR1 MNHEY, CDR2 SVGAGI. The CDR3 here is CASLVENTDTQYF. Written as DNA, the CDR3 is TGTGCCAGCCTTGTAGAAAACACAGATACGCAGTATTTT.

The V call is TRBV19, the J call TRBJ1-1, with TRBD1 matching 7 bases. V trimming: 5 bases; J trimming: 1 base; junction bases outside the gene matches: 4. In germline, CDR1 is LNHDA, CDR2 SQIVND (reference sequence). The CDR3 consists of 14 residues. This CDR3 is CASSPRQGNTEAFF. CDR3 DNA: TGTGCCAGTAGTCCAAGACAGGGGAACACTGAAGCTTTCTTT.

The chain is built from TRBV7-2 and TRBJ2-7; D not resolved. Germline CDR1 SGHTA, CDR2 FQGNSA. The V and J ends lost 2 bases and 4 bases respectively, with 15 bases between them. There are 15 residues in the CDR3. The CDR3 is CASSLRTPGAYEQYF. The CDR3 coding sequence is TGTGCCAGCAGCTTACGCACCCCTGGAGCTTACGAGCAGTACTTC.

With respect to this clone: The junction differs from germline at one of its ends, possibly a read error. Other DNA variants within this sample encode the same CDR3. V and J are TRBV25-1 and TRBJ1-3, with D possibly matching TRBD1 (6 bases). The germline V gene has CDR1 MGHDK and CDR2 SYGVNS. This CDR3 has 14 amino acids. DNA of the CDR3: TGTGCCAGCAGTGTACAGGGTGGGGGAAACACTATATATTTT. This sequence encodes CASSVQGGGNTIYF.

CDR3 in amino acids: CASSQGSGSGGRDEKLFF. CDR3 DNA: TGTGCCAGCAGCCAAGGGTCGGGTAGCGGTGGACGTGATGAAAAACTGTTTTTT. The rearrangement links TRBV3-1 (or the pseudogene TRBV3-2) to TRBJ1-4; D unclear. V gave up 1 base and J gave up 6 bases, with 21 bases separating them. The V gene's germline CDR1 is LGHDT and CDR2 YNNKEL (reference sequence). This CDR3 has 18 residues.